The T cell receptor (beta chain) described here comes from a study of T cells after yellow fever vaccination. Study-level findings and limits: Most primary-vaccination clones reappeared after the booster (approximately 95% CD4, about 87% CD8). The appearance of a small share of clonotypes in both CD4 and CD8 compartments was observed. Weaker, the secondary response peaked sooner, at day 5 versus 15.

CDR3 length equals 14 residues. TCRdb itself ran the 5' RACE reads through MiXCR, one entry per CDR3 protein. The repertoire holds hundreds of thousands of distinct CDR3 sequences, with about 6.2% as singletons. In the case of this clonotype: Its antigen is undetermined.

The source is a man aged 25-45 years who received the YFV17D yellow fever vaccine. The source material was PBMCs, sampled 5 days after the yellow fever booster vaccination. V gene TRBV21-1 combines with J gene TRBJ2-3. TRBV21-1 is a pseudogene segment. The chain's CDR3 is CASSARSSADTQYF. The CDR3 coding sequence is TGTGCCAGCAGCGCGAGGTCGAGCGCAGATACGCAGTATTTT.